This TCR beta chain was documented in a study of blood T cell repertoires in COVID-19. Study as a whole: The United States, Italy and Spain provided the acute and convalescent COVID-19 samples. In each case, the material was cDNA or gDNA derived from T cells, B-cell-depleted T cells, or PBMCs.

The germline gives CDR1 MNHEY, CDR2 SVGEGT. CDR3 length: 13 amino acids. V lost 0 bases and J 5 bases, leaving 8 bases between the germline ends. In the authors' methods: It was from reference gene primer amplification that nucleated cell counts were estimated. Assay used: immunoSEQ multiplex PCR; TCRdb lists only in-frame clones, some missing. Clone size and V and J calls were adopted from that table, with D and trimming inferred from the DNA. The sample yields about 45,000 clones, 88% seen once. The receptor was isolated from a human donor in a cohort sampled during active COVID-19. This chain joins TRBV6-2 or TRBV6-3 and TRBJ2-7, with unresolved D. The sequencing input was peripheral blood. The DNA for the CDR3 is TGTGCCAGCAGTTACTCGGAGAATAACGAGCAGTACTTC. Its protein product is CASSYSENNEQYF.